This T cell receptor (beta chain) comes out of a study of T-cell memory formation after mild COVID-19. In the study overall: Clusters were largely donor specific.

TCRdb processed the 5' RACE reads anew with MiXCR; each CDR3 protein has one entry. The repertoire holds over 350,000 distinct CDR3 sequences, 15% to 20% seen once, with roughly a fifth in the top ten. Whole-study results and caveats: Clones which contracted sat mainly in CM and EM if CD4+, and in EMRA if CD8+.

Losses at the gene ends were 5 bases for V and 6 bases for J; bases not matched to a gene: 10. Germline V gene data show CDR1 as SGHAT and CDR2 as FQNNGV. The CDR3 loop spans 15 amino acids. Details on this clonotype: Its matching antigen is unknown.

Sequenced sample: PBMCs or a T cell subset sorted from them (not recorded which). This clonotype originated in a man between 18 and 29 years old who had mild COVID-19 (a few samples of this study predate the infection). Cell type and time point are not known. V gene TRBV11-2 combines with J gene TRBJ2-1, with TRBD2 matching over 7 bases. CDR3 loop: CASSAFSWEGNEQFF. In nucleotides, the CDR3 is TGTGCCAGCAGCGCTTTCTCGTGGGAGGGCAATGAGCAGTTCTTC. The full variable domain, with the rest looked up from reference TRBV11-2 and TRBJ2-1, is EAGVAQSPRYKIIEKRQSVAFWCNPISGHATLYWYQQILGQGPKLLIQFQNNGVVDDSQLPKDRFSAERLKGVDSTLKIQPAKLEDSAVYLCASSAFSWEGNEQFFGPGTRLTVL.